Listed here is a single T cell receptor beta chain. These data are taken from a study of blood T cell repertoires in COVID-19. Study-level information: Sites across the United States, Italy and Spain contributed samples from acute and convalescent COVID-19. Nucleic acid was either cDNA or gDNA, and it came from T cells, B-cell-depleted T cells, or PBMCs.

Per the original data handling: From reference gene primer amplification, estimates of nucleated cell counts were derived. The method was immunoSEQ multiplex PCR; TCRdb's version includes in-frame clones alone and lacks a portion of them. The D gene and trimming were derived from the DNA, and the V and J assignments and clone size from that table. The repertoire has fewer than 200,000 clones, less than 90% of them found once; the top ten carry around 8%. Germline-derived CDR1 and CDR2 are SNHLY and FYNNEI. V lost 7 bases and J lost 7, with 13 bases in between. The CDR3 length is 12 residues. The TCR originated in a woman in her seventies with COVID-19, enrolled during active disease. The source material was peripheral blood. V and J are TRBV2 and TRBJ1-1; possible D gene TRBD1, 6 bases. The CDR3 reads CASIEQGVEAFF. The CDR3 region has the DNA TGTGCCAGCATCGAACAGGGAGTTGAAGCTTTCTTT.